This entry describes one T cell receptor beta chain. The specificity of this receptor is unknown. Base quality data are lacking; no much larger clone is found one base away. The immunoSEQ Assay, a bias-controlled multiplex PCR, was used to amplify TCRbeta CDR3 regions from genomic DNA. The source study handled its data this way. Nucleated cell counts per sample were estimated from amplification of reference gene primers within the assay. To quantify the absolute abundance of each unique TCRbeta CDR3 rearrangement, sequence reads were collapsed and filtered. For each sample, productive Simpson clonality was calculated by taking the square root of Simpson's diversity index across productive rearrangements. TCRdb obtained this table from immuneACCESS and retained in-frame rearrangements with V and J assigned. These tables miss some clones; where compared with another copy, unresolved V genes account for less than half of the shortfall, and the remainder is unexplained. V and J calls and clone size follow that table, whereas D and trimming were derived from the DNA. For this sample there are approximately 90,000 clones; more than 65% appear just once. The ten top clones hold less than 7% of the sample.

The entry originates in a study of blood T cell repertoires in COVID-19 (dated by TCRdb to 2018 to 2021). Study-level background: Collaborator samples came from the United States, Italy and Spain and covered acute and convalescent phases of COVID-19. The sample metadata nearly always contained a de-identified subject ID, COVID-19 status, age in years and sex. The dataset comprised deeply sampled blood TCRbeta repertoires from subjects exposed to, actively infected with, or recovered from COVID-19. The repertoires were released in a freely available public database meant as a resource for research on the immune response to SARS-CoV-2. Samples came from the ongoing ImmuneRACE study (first 160 participants) plus 1,254 subjects from 6 global collaborators. HLA class I and class II types, where available, came from metadata supplied by the sample provider rather than from assay-based typing. The material from the prospective study consisted of cDNA or gDNA derived from T cells, B-cell-depleted T cells, or PBMCs. The study at large found these results: How much clinical and demographic metadata was included differed by source and by participant, and the metadata was provided uncurated.

One collaborating source in Seattle enrolled patients during active infection and followed them longitudinally through the course of disease. Collaborating institutions collected whole blood in K2EDTA tubes following their own protocols. For TCRbeta analysis, collaborator samples were shipped as frozen whole blood, as isolated PBMCs, or as DNA extracted from either sample type. Deletion took 3 bases off V and 4 bases off J, with a span of 10 bases between the germline ends. CDR1 is given as SGDLS and CDR2 as YYNGEE, both from the germline V gene. The CDR3, from cysteine to phenylalanine, totals 13 residues. CDR3 DNA is the only sequence kept; it has 39 bases, read in frame from the first base.

In this chain, TRBV9 is recombined with TRBJ1-1; the D gene lacks a confident call. This TCR was sampled from a man in his sixties or seventies with COVID-19, enrolled during active disease. The sample comprised peripheral blood. The CDR3 reads as follows: CASSGGSSTEAFF. The DNA sequence is given as TGTGCCAGCAGCGGTGGTTCTAGCACTGAAGCTTTCTTT. Where the CDR3 stops, the reference TRBV9 and TRBJ1-1 genes take over; the full variable domain is DSGVTQTPKHLITATGQRVTLRCSPRSGDLSVYWYQQSLDQGLQFLIQYYNGEERAKGNILERFSAQQFPDLHSELNLSSLELGDSALYFCASSGGSSTEAFFGQGTRLTVV.